A selection of T cell receptor beta chains follows, all from one sample in a study of human T cells and chemical hapten exposure. Using its own MiXCR run on the RACE reads, TCRdb lists one record per CDR3 protein. The repertoire holds around 250,000 distinct CDR3 sequences, with about 8.1% as singletons. Material: whole blood, obtained in connection with sensitization to the hapten diphenylcyclopropenone (DPC). These TCRs come from a woman in her thirties or forties with alopecia areata. Some clones in this sample may be carry-over from other donors' samples. The CDR3 runs from the conserved cysteine through the conserved F or W. Fields, in order: CDR3 length, V gene, clone size, J gene, D gene, CDR3 protein, CDR3 DNA. D genes are given only for firm matches. The listing skips clone size in some rows; elsewhere it reads once, few, many or a size class.

CDR3 length: 15
V gene: TRBV7-3
clone size: NA
J gene: TRBJ1-2
D gene: NA
CDR3 protein: CASSPSGGRNYGYTF
CDR3 DNA: TGTGCCAGCAGCCCGTCCGGAGGGCGAAACTATGGCTACACCTTC

CDR3 length: 15
V gene: TRBV7-9
clone size: NA
J gene: TRBJ2-1
D gene: TRBD2
CDR3 protein: CASRMGGSSYNEQFF
CDR3 DNA: TGTGCCAGCCGGATGGGGGGGAGCTCCTACAATGAGCAGTTCTTC

CDR3 length: 14
V gene: TRBV5-5
clone size: few
J gene: TRBJ1-5
D gene: NA
CDR3 protein: CASSLWREDQPQHF
CDR3 DNA: TGTGCCAGCAGCTTGTGGCGGGAGGATCAGCCCCAGCATTTT

CDR3 length: 15
V gene: TRBV3-1
clone size: NA
J gene: TRBJ2-7
D gene: TRBD2
CDR3 protein: CASSEGPGRAYEQYF
CDR3 DNA: TGTGCCAGCAGCGAGGGGCCAGGGAGGGCCTACGAGCAGTACTTC

CDR3 length: 13
V gene: TRBV6-2/TRBV6-3
clone size: NA
J gene: TRBJ1-5
D gene: NA
CDR3 protein: CASSYDGYQPQHF
CDR3 DNA: TGTGCCAGCAGTTACGATGGGTATCAGCCCCAGCATTTT

CDR3 length: 19
V gene: TRBV29-1
clone size: NA
J gene: TRBJ2-6
D gene: TRBD1
CDR3 protein: CSVEESIGQGAYGANVLTF
CDR3 DNA: TGCAGCGTTGAAGAGTCAATAGGGCAGGGGGCTTACGGGGCCAACGTCCTGACTTTC

CDR3 length: 19
V gene: TRBV5-5
clone size: few
J gene: TRBJ2-7
D gene: TRBD1
CDR3 protein: CASSFSLGQPVSPSYEQYF
CDR3 DNA: TGTGCCAGCAGCTTCAGTCTGGGACAGCCAGTTTCGCCATCCTACGAGCAGTACTTC

CDR3 length: 12
V gene: TRBV28
clone size: many
J gene: TRBJ2-5
D gene: NA
CDR3 protein: CASSFGPETQYF
CDR3 DNA: TGTGCCAGCAGTTTCGGGCCCGAGACCCAGTACTTC

CDR3 length: 14
V gene: TRBV24-1
clone size: many
J gene: TRBJ2-3
D gene: TRBD1
CDR3 protein: CATSDSQGLDTQYF
CDR3 DNA: TGTGCCACCAGTGATTCACAGGGGCTCGATACGCAGTATTTT

CDR3 length: 15
V gene: TRBV4-3
clone size: few
J gene: TRBJ2-5
D gene: NA
CDR3 protein: CASSQDGGIGETQYF
CDR3 DNA: TGCGCCAGCAGCCAAGATGGCGGGATCGGCGAGACCCAGTACTTC

CDR3 length: 15
V gene: TRBV7-2
clone size: many
J gene: TRBJ1-5
D gene: NA
CDR3 protein: CASRYGGKGDQPQHF
CDR3 DNA: TGTGCCAGCAGATACGGAGGGAAGGGGGATCAGCCCCAGCATTTT

CDR3 length: 15
V gene: TRBV12-3/TRBV12-4
clone size: many
J gene: TRBJ1-5
D gene: TRBD1
CDR3 protein: CASSWTGFGNQPQHF
CDR3 DNA: TGTGCCAGCAGCTGGACAGGCTTTGGAAATCAGCCCCAGCATTTT

CDR3 length: 14
V gene: TRBV10-3
clone size: NA
J gene: TRBJ2-3
D gene: TRBD1
CDR3 protein: CAISEGQGVDTQYF
CDR3 DNA: TGTGCCATCAGTGAGGGACAGGGGGTGGATACGCAGTATTTT

CDR3 length: 14
V gene: TRBV29-1
clone size: few
J gene: TRBJ2-3
D gene: TRBD2
CDR3 protein: CSVGAGGGSDTQYF
CDR3 DNA: TGCAGCGTTGGGGCGGGAGGAGGATCAGATACGCAGTATTTT

CDR3 length: 16
V gene: TRBV6-4
clone size: NA
J gene: TRBJ2-1
D gene: NA
CDR3 protein: CASSATGGASYNEQFF
CDR3 DNA: TGTGCCAGCAGTGCCACGGGGGGCGCATCCTACAATGAGCAGTTCTTC

CDR3 length: 15
V gene: TRBV7-3
clone size: few
J gene: TRBJ2-3
D gene: NA
CDR3 protein: CASSFRDGSTDTQYF
CDR3 DNA: TGTGCCAGCAGCTTCCGGGACGGATCCACAGATACGCAGTATTTT

CDR3 length: 15
V gene: TRBV11-1
clone size: NA
J gene: TRBJ1-2
D gene: NA
CDR3 protein: CASSNPGLPGYGYTF
CDR3 DNA: TGTGCCAGCAGCAACCCGGGACTCCCAGGCTATGGCTACACCTTC

CDR3 length: 14
V gene: TRBV20-1
clone size: few
J gene: TRBJ1-1
D gene: TRBD1
CDR3 protein: CSARGTGGYTEAFF
CDR3 DNA: TGCAGTGCTAGAGGGACAGGGGGGTACACTGAAGCTTTCTTT

CDR3 length: 15
V gene: TRBV6-5
clone size: NA
J gene: TRBJ1-1
D gene: TRBD1
CDR3 protein: CASSYSQGVGTEAFF
CDR3 DNA: TGTGCCAGCAGTTACTCCCAGGGGGTTGGCACTGAAGCTTTCTTT

CDR3 length: 14
V gene: TRBV28
clone size: NA
J gene: TRBJ2-1
D gene: TRBD2
CDR3 protein: CASSFQRDYNEQFF
CDR3 DNA: TGTGCCAGCAGTTTCCAGCGGGACTACAATGAGCAGTTCTTC

CDR3 length: 11
V gene: TRBV2
clone size: NA
J gene: TRBJ2-5
D gene: NA
CDR3 protein: CASTLKETQYF
CDR3 DNA: TGTGCCAGCACCCTCAAAGAGACCCAGTACTTC

CDR3 length: 14
V gene: TRBV28
clone size: few
J gene: TRBJ2-5
D gene: TRBD1
CDR3 protein: CASTTGGLQETQYF
CDR3 DNA: TGTGCCAGCACGACAGGGGGCCTCCAAGAGACCCAGTACTTC

CDR3 length: 16
V gene: TRBV6-2/TRBV6-3
clone size: few
J gene: TRBJ2-3
D gene: NA
CDR3 protein: CASSYSVTPSTDTQYF
CDR3 DNA: TGTGCCAGCAGTTACTCTGTTACTCCTAGCACAGATACGCAGTATTTT

CDR3 length: 15
V gene: TRBV7-8
clone size: NA
J gene: TRBJ2-7
D gene: TRBD1
CDR3 protein: CASSLLGTGSYEQYF
CDR3 DNA: TGTGCCAGCAGCTTGCTGGGGACAGGGTCCTACGAGCAGTACTTC

CDR3 length: 14
V gene: TRBV27
clone size: NA
J gene: TRBJ1-5
D gene: TRBD1
CDR3 protein: CASSRTGGWQPQHF
CDR3 DNA: TGTGCCAGCAGTAGGACAGGGGGCTGGCAGCCCCAGCATTTT

CDR3 length: 13
V gene: TRBV20-1
clone size: many
J gene: TRBJ1-5
D gene: NA
CDR3 protein: CSAVQFGDQPQHF
CDR3 DNA: TGCAGTGCCGTTCAATTCGGAGATCAGCCCCAGCATTTT

CDR3 length: 15
V gene: TRBV6-1
clone size: many
J gene: TRBJ2-3
D gene: TRBD1
CDR3 protein: CASSPSGTVGDTQYF
CDR3 DNA: TGTGCCAGCAGTCCCTCCGGGACAGTAGGAGATACGCAGTATTTT

CDR3 length: 15
V gene: TRBV11-2
clone size: many
J gene: TRBJ2-3
D gene: NA
CDR3 protein: CASSSGADITDTQYF
CDR3 DNA: TGTGCCAGCAGCTCGGGAGCGGATATCACAGATACGCAGTATTTT

CDR3 length: 13
V gene: TRBV29-1
clone size: few
J gene: TRBJ1-1
D gene: NA
CDR3 protein: CSVTGLLVTEAFF
CDR3 DNA: TGCAGCGTTACGGGGCTTCTCGTCACTGAAGCTTTCTTT

CDR3 length: 17
V gene: TRBV20-1
clone size: many
J gene: TRBJ2-5
D gene: TRBD2
CDR3 protein: CSAYSGTSGSVGETQYF
CDR3 DNA: TGCAGTGCCTATTCCGGGACTAGCGGGAGTGTCGGAGAGACCCAGTACTTC

CDR3 length: 15
V gene: TRBV28
clone size: few
J gene: TRBJ1-2
D gene: TRBD1
CDR3 protein: CASSPPTGAGDGYTF
CDR3 DNA: TGTGCCAGCAGTCCACCGACAGGGGCAGGAGATGGCTACACCTTC

CDR3 length: 15
V gene: TRBV27
clone size: NA
J gene: TRBJ1-6
D gene: NA
CDR3 protein: CASSLLTGTNSPLHF
CDR3 DNA: TGTGCCAGCAGTCTCCTCACCGGGACTAATTCACCCCTCCACTTT

CDR3 length: 14
V gene: TRBV28
clone size: NA
J gene: TRBJ2-3
D gene: NA
CDR3 protein: CASRPGREADTQYF
CDR3 DNA: TGTGCCAGCAGACCCGGCAGGGAAGCAGATACGCAGTATTTT

CDR3 length: 14
V gene: TRBV6-1
clone size: NA
J gene: TRBJ2-2
D gene: NA
CDR3 protein: CASPQDPNTGELFF
CDR3 DNA: TGTGCCAGCCCCCAGGACCCGAACACCGGGGAGCTGTTTTTT

CDR3 length: 14
V gene: TRBV12-3/TRBV12-4
clone size: once
J gene: TRBJ1-4
D gene: NA
CDR3 protein: CASSPLGPWQKLFF
CDR3 DNA: TGTGCCAGCAGTCCCTTAGGCCCGTGGCAAAAACTGTTTTTT

CDR3 length: 14
V gene: TRBV7-9
clone size: NA
J gene: TRBJ1-3
D gene: TRBD1
CDR3 protein: CASSPGTVRNTIYF
CDR3 DNA: TGTGCCAGCAGCCCCGGGACAGTAAGAAACACCATATATTTT

CDR3 length: 15
V gene: TRBV6-5
clone size: NA
J gene: TRBJ2-7
D gene: TRBD2
CDR3 protein: CASSYSSSGRYEQYF
CDR3 DNA: TGTGCCAGCAGTTACTCCAGTAGCGGGCGCTACGAGCAGTACTTC

CDR3 length: 16
V gene: TRBV12-3/TRBV12-4
clone size: NA
J gene: TRBJ2-3
D gene: TRBD2
CDR3 protein: CASSLSTSGRYRTQYF
CDR3 DNA: TGTGCCAGCAGTTTATCGACTAGCGGGAGGTATCGCACGCAGTATTTT

CDR3 length: 15
V gene: TRBV27
clone size: few
J gene: TRBJ2-2
D gene: TRBD2
CDR3 protein: CASNPGLGSTGELFF
CDR3 DNA: TGTGCCAGCAATCCGGGACTAGGAAGCACCGGGGAGCTGTTTTTT

CDR3 length: 14
V gene: TRBV12-3/TRBV12-4
clone size: few
J gene: TRBJ2-1
D gene: NA
CDR3 protein: CASTPGPTYNEQFF
CDR3 DNA: TGTGCCAGCACCCCGGGACCGACCTACAATGAGCAGTTCTTC

CDR3 length: 13
V gene: TRBV6-2/TRBV6-3
clone size: few
J gene: TRBJ1-1
D gene: NA
CDR3 protein: CASSPGAYTEAFF
CDR3 DNA: TGTGCCAGCAGCCCCGGGGCTTACACTGAAGCTTTCTTT

CDR3 length: 17
V gene: TRBV7-2
clone size: NA
J gene: TRBJ2-6
D gene: NA
CDR3 protein: CASSNRGRPSGANVLTF
CDR3 DNA: TGTGCCAGCAGCAACCGGGGACGGCCCTCTGGGGCCAACGTCCTGACTTTC